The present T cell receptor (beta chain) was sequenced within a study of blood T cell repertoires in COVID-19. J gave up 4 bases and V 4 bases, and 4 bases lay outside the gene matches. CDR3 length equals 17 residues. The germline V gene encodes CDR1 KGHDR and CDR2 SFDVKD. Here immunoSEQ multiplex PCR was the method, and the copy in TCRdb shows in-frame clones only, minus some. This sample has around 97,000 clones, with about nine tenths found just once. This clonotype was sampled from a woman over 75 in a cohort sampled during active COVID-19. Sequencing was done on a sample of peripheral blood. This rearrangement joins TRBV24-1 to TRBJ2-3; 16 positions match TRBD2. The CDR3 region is CATSDPGLAGGADTQYF. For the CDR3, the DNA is TGTGCCACCAGTGACCCGGGACTAGCGGGAGGGGCAGATACGCAGTATTTT.